The 6 T cell receptor beta chains reported below all come from one sample, sequenced in a study of shared clonotypes between healthy human individuals. The naive CD8 subset, CD45RO-negative cells positively selected for CCR7, excluded terminally differentiated effector memory CD45RA+ cells. Sequencing used immunoSEQ multiplex PCR; TCRdb keeps in-frame clones, though not all of them. The table lists roughly 850,000 clones, about 96% of them singletons, with under 0.25% in the top ten. The specimen sequenced was naive CD8+ T cells sorted from blood. Every receptor here comes from a man younger than 45 in good health.

The V call is TRBV6-1, the J call TRBJ2-3, with TRBD2 identical over 8 bases. Germline CDR1 and CDR2: MNHNS and SASEGT. V lost 7 bases and J lost 4; bases outside the gene matches: 10. This CDR3 is 15 amino acids long. CDR3 sequence: CASIYREGWADTQYF. CDR3 sequence (DNA): TGTGCCAGCATTTATCGGGAGGGCTGGGCAGATACGCAGTATTTT.

The V and J genes are TRBV11-2 and TRBJ2-1; 12 bases agree with TRBD2. V shed 11 bases and J 1 base; nucleotides not matched to a gene: 9. CDR3 length: 16 residues. Germline V gene lookup returns CDR1 SGHAT and CDR2 FQNNGV. CDR3 region: CASGLAGGVSYNEQFF. CDR3 DNA: TGTGCCTCCGGGCTAGCGGGAGGGGTATCCTACAATGAGCAGTTCTTC.

In its sample, this clone was seen a few times. This sequence joins TRBV7-9 and TRBJ2-7, with 10 bases that match TRBD2. Trimming at V came to 1 base and at J to 2 bases, leaving 5 bases not matched to a gene. Germline-derived CDR1 and CDR2 are SEHNR and FQNEAQ (reference sequence). The CDR3 is 16 residues long. CDR3 sequence: CASSLVGSGGTYEQYF. In nucleotides, the CDR3 is TGTGCCAGCAGCTTAGTAGGTAGCGGGGGGACCTACGAGCAGTACTTC.

J is TRBJ2-2 and V is TRBV5-5, with D perhaps matching TRBD2 (6 bases). Deletions cut 4 bases from V and 4 bases from J, with 20 bases between. Germline lookup yields CDR1 SGHKS and CDR2 YYEKEE (reference sequence). The CDR3 runs 17 residues. The CDR3 nucleotides are TGTGCCAGCAGCGATGGAACCTCGGGAGCCGTCACCGGGGAGCTGTTTTTT. It codes for CASSDGTSGAVTGELFF.

CDR3 sequence: CASSQGWRRDNEQFF. Written as DNA, the CDR3 is TGCGCCAGCAGCCAAGGCTGGCGGCGGGACAATGAGCAGTTCTTC. J is TRBJ2-1 and V is TRBV4-3, with a weak D call TRBD2 (5 bases). Germline V gives CDR1 LGHNA, CDR2 YSLEER. The V and J ends lost 1 base and 5 bases respectively, with 12 bases between them. The CDR3 runs 15 residues.

As DNA, the CDR3 is TGTGCCAGCAGTGGGGGCCCCAGCTCCTACGAGCAGTACTTC. Its protein is CASSGGPSSYEQYF. V gene TRBV6-6 combines with J gene TRBJ2-7; possible D gene TRBD1, 6 bases. CDR1 is MNHNY, CDR2 SVGAGI, per germline (reference sequence). This CDR3 spans 14 amino acids. V was cut by 5 bases and J by 0 bases, with 11 bases left in between.